This T cell receptor (beta chain) was sequenced in a study of T cells expressing NK-cell markers. With the 5' RACE reads reprocessed, TCRdb shows one record per CDR3 protein and no DNA. This table lists just under 150,000 distinct CDR3 sequences. The receptor's source is a young man in good health. The sequenced sample consisted of blood T cells: a sorted CD56 or NKG2C T cell subset, CD4+ or CD8+ T cells, or bulk PBMC T cells (not recorded which).

CDR3 protein: CASSELGWNTEAFF. The chain is built from TRBV2 and TRBJ1-1. This CDR3 has 14 residues. Germline lookup yields CDR1 SNHLY and CDR2 FYNNEI.